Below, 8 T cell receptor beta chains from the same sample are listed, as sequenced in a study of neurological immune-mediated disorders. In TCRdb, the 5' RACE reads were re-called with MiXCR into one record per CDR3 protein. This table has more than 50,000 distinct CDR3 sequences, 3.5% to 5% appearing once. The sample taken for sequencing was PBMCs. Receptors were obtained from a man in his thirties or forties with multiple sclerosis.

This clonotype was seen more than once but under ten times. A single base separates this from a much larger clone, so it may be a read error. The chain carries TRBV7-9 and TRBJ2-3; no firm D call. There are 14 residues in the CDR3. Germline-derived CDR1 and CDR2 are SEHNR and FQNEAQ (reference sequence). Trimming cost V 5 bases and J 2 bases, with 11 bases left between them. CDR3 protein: CASSPRQITDTQYF. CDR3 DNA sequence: TGTGCCAGCAGCCCCCGACAAATCACAGATACGCAGTATTTT.

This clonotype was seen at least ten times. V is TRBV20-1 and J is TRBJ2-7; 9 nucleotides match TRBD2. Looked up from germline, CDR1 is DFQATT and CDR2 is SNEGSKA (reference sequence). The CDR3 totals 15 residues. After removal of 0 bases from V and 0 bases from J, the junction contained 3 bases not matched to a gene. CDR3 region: CSARDGRGGSYEQYF. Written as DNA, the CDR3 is TGCAGTGCTAGAGATGGGCGGGGGGGCTCCTACGAGCAGTACTTC.

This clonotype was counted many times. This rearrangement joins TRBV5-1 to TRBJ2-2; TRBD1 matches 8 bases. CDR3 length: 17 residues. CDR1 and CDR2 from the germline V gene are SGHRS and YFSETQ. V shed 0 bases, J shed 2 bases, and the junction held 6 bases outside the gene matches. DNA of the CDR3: TGCGCCAGCAGCTTGGGACAGGGGCTCGTTAACACCGGGGAGCTGTTTTTT. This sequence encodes CASSLGQGLVNTGELFF.

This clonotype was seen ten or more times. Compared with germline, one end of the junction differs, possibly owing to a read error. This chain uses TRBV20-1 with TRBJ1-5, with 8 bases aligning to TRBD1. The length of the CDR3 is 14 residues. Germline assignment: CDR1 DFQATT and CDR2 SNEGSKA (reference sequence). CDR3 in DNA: TGCAGTGCTTCGGACAGGGCGGGCGATCAGCCCCAGAATTTT. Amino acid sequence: CSASDRAGDQPQNF.

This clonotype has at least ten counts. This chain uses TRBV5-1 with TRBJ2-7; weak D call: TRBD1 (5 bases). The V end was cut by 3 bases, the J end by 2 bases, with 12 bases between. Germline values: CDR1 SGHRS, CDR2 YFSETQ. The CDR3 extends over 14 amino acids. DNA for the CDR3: TGCGCCAGCAGCTACGACAGTCCCCCCTACGAGCAGTACTTC. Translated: CASSYDSPPYEQYF.

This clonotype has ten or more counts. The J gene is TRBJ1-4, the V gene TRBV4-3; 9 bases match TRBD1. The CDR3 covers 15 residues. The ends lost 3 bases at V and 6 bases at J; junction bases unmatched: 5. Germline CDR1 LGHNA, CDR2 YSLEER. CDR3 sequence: CASSQGYRGHEKLFF. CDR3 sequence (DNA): TGCGCCAGCAGCCAGGGATACAGGGGGCATGAAAAACTGTTTTTT.

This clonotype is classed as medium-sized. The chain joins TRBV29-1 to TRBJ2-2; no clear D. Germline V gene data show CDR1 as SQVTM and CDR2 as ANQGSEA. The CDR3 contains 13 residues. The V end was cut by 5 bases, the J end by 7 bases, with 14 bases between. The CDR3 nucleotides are TGCAGCGTTACCAAAACAGCAAACGGGGAGCTGTTTTTT. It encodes CSVTKTANGELFF.

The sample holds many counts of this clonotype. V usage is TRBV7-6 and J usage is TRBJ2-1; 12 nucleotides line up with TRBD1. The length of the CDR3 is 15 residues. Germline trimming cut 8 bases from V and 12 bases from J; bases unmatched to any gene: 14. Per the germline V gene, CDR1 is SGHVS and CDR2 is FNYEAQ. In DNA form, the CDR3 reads TGTGCCAGCGCAACAACCGGGACAGGGGGCAATCGGCAGTTCTTC. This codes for CASATTGTGGNRQFF.